This T cell receptor beta chain was obtained from a study of shared clonotypes between healthy human individuals (dated by TCRdb to the early 2020s). In terms of the full investigation: A couple of women and three men aged 18 to 49 years were included in the cohort. For each donor, three plates each were used for CD4 naive and CD4 memory, two plates were used for CD8 naive, and one plate was used for CD8 memory. To estimate repertoire size and how much clonotype sharing occurs between individuals, the study deeply sequenced the blood TCR repertoires of several healthy adults. Libraries were prepared and TCR repertoires were sequenced by different laboratories using diverse techniques, in order to increase sequencing depth and limit assay-specific biases. Each donor's leukapheresis produced roughly between roughly 0.85 and 9 billion PBMCs.

Notes on this clone: What this receptor recognizes is not known. No base quality information exists; no much larger clone differs at one position.

V and J lose 6 bases and 0 bases, and a span of 7 bases separates them. The germline V gene encodes CDR1 SEHNR and CDR2 FQNEAQ (reference sequence). Inclusive of the bounding cysteine and phenylalanine, the CDR3 is 13 residues long. Left in the record is the CDR3 DNA by itself, 39 bases read in frame from the first base. Using the deep immunoSEQ assay, multiplex PCR amplified TCR CDR3 regions from genomic DNA. Genomic DNA extracted from each cell subset was distributed evenly over all wells of several immunoSEQ 96-well plates, and each plate served as one replicate. For sorted subsets, about 200 ng genomic DNA, equal to 25,000 to 35,000 T cell genomes, was loaded into each replicate PCR. Purified libraries were quantified with a Qubit 3.0 fluorometer, sized on a Bioanalyzer 2100, and re-quantified with the KAPA Library Quantification kit. A separate single-read 150-cycle Illumina NextSeq 550 flow cell was used to sequence each immunoSEQ 96-well plate. The authors' pipeline ran thus. Because the immunoSEQ output held only junctional sequences and lacked quality scores, the filtering could not match the filtering applied to full-length reads. To assign V/J genes and CDR3, sequences were annotated using PyIR, a Python wrapper for IgBLAST v1.9, with IMGT germline references. Reads were removed for weak V/J assignments (E-value above 1e-6), missing CDR3, stop codons, out-of-frame junctions, or ambiguous translated residues. V3J clonotypes were defined as sequences sharing an identical inferred V gene, J gene, and CDR3 amino acid sequence. To compute the percentage overlap between repertoires, the number of shared unique clonotypes was divided by the size of the smaller repertoire. RTK rarefaction, the Chao1 estimator, and Recon v2.1 estimates of unobserved clonotypes were used to assess repertoire richness. Generation probabilities were computed with OLGA for all TCRbeta clonotypes obtained by the gDNA method from several donors. This is the immuneACCESS table as TCRdb keeps it, with only in-frame sequences that have V and J called. A part of the clones is gone; compared with another copy, unresolved V genes explain less than half, and the rest is unexplained. V, J and clone size were drawn from that table, and D and trimming were deduced from the DNA. This sample gives approximately 2,000,000 clones in total; about 94% of them show up just once. The top ten hold around 1.7% of the sample.

General study outcomes and caveats: Because the study included a small number of donors, the genetic and exposure-history diversity represented was limited. Larger estimated clonotype richness was generally found for naive subsets than for memory subsets. Compared with non-shared clonotypes, the clonotypes found in all four sorted-subset donors had higher generation probabilities. Across four donors, approximately 4.6% of naive CD4, approximately 3.5% of naive CD8, 2% to 2.5% of memory CD4, and under 0.45% of memory CD8 clonotypes were shared. Incomplete sequencing was indicated by rarefaction of sorted-subset datasets, despite the large sequencing depth. Based on pairwise subsampling, the degree of clonotype sharing among donors was expected to be affected by sequencing depth. Sampling was restricted to blood, and TCR repertoires in tissue are likely to differ from TCR repertoires in blood.

For the CD8 naive samples, CD45RO-negative cells were positively selected for CCR7, yielding a CD45RA+CCR7+ population from which TemRA cells were excluded. Healthy HIV-negative adults with no recently reported acute infections or vaccinations were included as donors. Every donor was a Caucasian adult living in Nashville, Tennessee, USA. After blood collection by leukapheresis, PBMCs were isolated using Ficoll-Histopaque density gradient centrifugation and then cryopreserved in the vapor phase of liquid nitrogen. Purity and quantity of every magnetically sorted T cell population were checked by analytical flow cytometry. Each sorted fraction had its genomic DNA isolated and then quantified by UV absorbance on a Nanodrop 2000c.

The rearrangement combines TRBV7-9 with TRBJ2-3; the D gene cannot be named for sure. This TCR was recovered from a man between 18 and 35 years old in good health. Some clones in this sample may be carry-over from other donors' samples. The sample consisted of naive CD8+ T cells from PBMCs. The cell subset or site label for this specimen denotes: CD45RA+CCR7+. The CDR3: CASREPSTDTQYF. The bases are TGTGCCAGCAGGGAACCAAGCACAGATACGCAGTATTTT. Beyond the CDR3, the reference TRBV7-9 and TRBJ2-3 genes provide the residues; the full variable domain reads: DTGVSQNPRHKITKRGQNVTFRCDPISEHNRLYWYRQTLGQGPEFLTYFQNEAQLEKSRLLSDRFSAERPKGSFSTLEIQRTEQGDSAMYLCASREPSTDTQYFGPGTRLTVL.